What follows are 20 T cell receptor beta chains derived from one specimen sequenced in a study of shared clonotypes between healthy human individuals. Produced via immunoSEQ multiplex PCR; TCRdb's table is partial and in-frame only. This sample has fewer than 1.8 million clones, with 98% found just once. Input material: naive CD4+ T cells sorted from blood. Subset here: CD45RA+ positively selected. The receptors originated from a man younger than 45 in good health.

The rearrangement links TRBV2 to TRBJ2-7, with unresolved D. Germline V gives CDR1 SNHLY, CDR2 FYNNEI. The CDR3 contains 10 residues. Trimming removed 8 bases at V and 9 bases at J, with 11 bases between. CDR3 residues: CASRSVGQYF. CDR3 coding DNA: TGTGCCAGCCGGTCAGTTGGGCAGTACTTC.

This clone was seen a single time. The rearrangement uses TRBV27 and TRBJ2-7, with D possibly called TRBD1 or TRBD2 (5 bases each). Trimming stripped 2 bases from V and 3 bases from J, with 11 bases between. Germline V CDR1 and CDR2: MNHEY, SMNVEV (reference sequence). The CDR3 has 14 amino acids. In DNA form, the CDR3 reads TGTGCCAGCAGTTTACGCGAGGGGAACTACGAGCAGTACTTC. Translated, it gives CASSLREGNYEQYF.

The CDR3 region has the DNA TGTGCCAGCAGCGGGGGAGACGGAACCGGGGAGCTGTTTTTT. Translated: CASSGGDGTGELFF. The genes are TRBV9 and TRBJ2-2; possible D gene TRBD2, 5 bases. Germline-derived CDR1 and CDR2 are SGDLS and YYNGEE. CDR3 length: 14 amino acids. V was cut by 3 bases and J by 5 bases, with 11 bases left in between.

V gene TRBV18 combines with J gene TRBJ1-1; D gene unclear. The V end lost 2 bases, the J end lost 1 base, and 8 bases lay between the germline ends. CDR1 KGHSH and CDR2 LQKENI come from the germline V gene. There are 14 residues in the CDR3. The CDR3 DNA reads as TGTGCCAGCTCACCAGGCTGGGAGAACACTGAAGCTTTCTTT. Amino acids: CASSPGWENTEAFF.

The CDR3 bases are TGTGCCAGTAGGCCCGACAGGGGGTCCTACGAGCAGTACTTC. It specifies CASRPDRGSYEQYF. The chain uses TRBV19 and TRBJ2-7; TRBD1 agrees at 9 bases. The CDR3 sequence is 14 residues long. The V gene end was trimmed by 6 bases and the J gene end by 1 base; junction bases not matched to a gene: 4. The V gene's germline CDR1 is LNHDA and CDR2 SQIVND (reference sequence).

This clone was detected once. This chain uses TRBV7-2 with TRBJ2-1, with 10 bases lining up with TRBD2. The V gene's germline CDR1 is SGHTA and CDR2 FQGNSA. This CDR3 has 15 amino acids. J lost 6 bases, V lost 1 base, and 3 bases had no gene match. CDR3 nucleotides: TGTGCCAGCAGCTTAGGACTAGCGGGCCGCAATGAGCAGTTCTTC. Translation: CASSLGLAGRNEQFF.

The V gene is TRBV20-1, the J gene TRBJ2-1; D gene uncertain. The CDR3 is 11 residues long. CDR1 is DFQATT and CDR2 is SNEGSKA in the germline V gene (reference sequence). V lost 1 base, J lost 9 bases, and 7 bases lay in between. CDR3 sequence: CSARVQSEQFF. The CDR3 DNA reads TGCAGTGCTAGAGTCCAGTCTGAGCAGTTCTTC.

The V gene is TRBV6-1, the J gene TRBJ1-1, with 9 bases fitting TRBD1. CDR1 is MNHNS and CDR2 is SASEGT in the germline V gene. V lost 6 bases and J lost 1; bases outside the gene matches: 6. This CDR3 spans 15 amino acids. The CDR3 nucleotides read TGTGCCAGCAGACGGACAGGGGCTAAGAACACTGAAGCTTTCTTT. Its protein product is CASRRTGAKNTEAFF.

The chain has TRBV9 and TRBJ2-7; 7 nucleotides match TRBD1. Germline-derived CDR1 and CDR2 are SGDLS and YYNGEE. There are 15 residues in the CDR3. The ends lost 0 bases at V and 2 bases at J; junction bases unmatched: 5. The CDR3 spells CASSVAGDSPYEQYF. The CDR3 DNA follows: TGTGCCAGCAGCGTAGCAGGGGACAGTCCCTACGAGCAGTACTTC.

The chain has TRBV10-2 and TRBJ1-5, with D unclear. V lost 0 bases and J 7 bases, leaving 10 bases between the germline ends. CDR3 length: 14 residues. In germline, CDR1 is WSHSY, CDR2 SAAADI. The CDR3 nucleotides are TGCGCCAGCAGTGAGTCAGGGCCCAGACAGCCCCAGCATTTT. Protein product: CASSESGPRQPQHF.

The V and J genes are TRBV15 and TRBJ2-5, with D unresolved. From germline, CDR1 is LNHNV and CDR2 YYDKDF (reference sequence). This CDR3 comprises 11 residues. Trimming left V 8 bases short and J 0 bases short, with 4 bases between. CDR3 in amino acids: CATSYQETQYF. CDR3 DNA: TGTGCCACCTCGTACCAAGAGACCCAGTACTTC.

The chain employs TRBV20-1 and TRBJ2-1; D ambiguous. The germline V and J ends were trimmed by 7 bases and 6 bases, with 1 base remaining between them. Germline CDR1 DFQATT, CDR2 SNEGSKA (reference sequence). This CDR3 has 8 amino acids. The CDR3 DNA is TGCAGTGGCAATGAGCAGTTCTTC. Its translation: CSGNEQFF.

This sequence joins TRBV11-2 and TRBJ2-7; TRBD2 matches 10 bases. The CDR3 runs 17 residues. Trimming cost V 4 bases and J 4 bases; bases outside gene matches: 13. The germline CDR1 and CDR2 sequences are SGHAT and FQNNGV. CDR3 DNA: TGTGCCAGCAGCTACCCCAACTGGGCTAGCGGGAGATACGAGCAGTACTTC. This encodes CASSYPNWASGRYEQYF. Combining the CDR3 with reference TRBV11-2 and TRBJ2-7 gives the whole variable domain EAGVAQSPRYKIIEKRQSVAFWCNPISGHATLYWYQQILGQGPKLLIQFQNNGVVDDSQLPKDRFSAERLKGVDSTLKIQPAKLEDSAVYLCASSYPNWASGRYEQYFGPGTRLTVT.

The chain is built from TRBV7-2 and TRBJ2-4; D may be TRBD1 or TRBD2 (5 bases each). Germline V CDR1 and CDR2: SGHTA, FQGNSA. The CDR3 loop spans 16 amino acids. V lost 1 base and J 5 bases, leaving 15 bases between the germline ends. The CDR3 loop is CASSLGSTGAQNIQYF. CDR3 coding DNA: TGTGCCAGCAGCTTAGGAAGTACCGGGGCCCAAAACATTCAGTACTTC.

The V call is TRBV7-2, the J call TRBJ1-1, with a tentative D call TRBD1 (6 bases). The CDR3 length is 13 residues. Trimming left V 5 bases short and J 2 bases short, with 9 bases between. The germline gives CDR1 SGHTA, CDR2 FQGNSA. This CDR3 is CASSKDRNTEAFF. The CDR3 DNA follows: TGTGCCAGCAGCAAGGACAGAAACACTGAAGCTTTCTTT.

This chain joins TRBV5-1 and TRBJ2-2; weak D call: TRBD1 (5 bases). Between the trimmed V and J ends, which lost 5 bases and 3 bases, there was a span of 8 bases. There are 13 residues in the CDR3. CDR1 and CDR2 (germline): SGHRS, YFSETQ. CDR3 loop: CASSIQDTGELFF. In nucleotides, the CDR3 is TGCGCCAGCAGTATACAGGACACCGGGGAGCTGTTTTTT.

This clone was counted once. V is TRBV5-4 and J is TRBJ2-7, with unresolved D. Germline V gene lookup returns CDR1 SGHNT and CDR2 YYREEE (reference sequence). With 0 bases removed from V and 4 bases from J, the gap between germline ends came to 8 bases. CDR3 length: 13 amino acids. CDR3 bases: TGTGCCAGCAGCTTGGATGGGCATTACGAGCAGTACTTC. Translating gives CASSLDGHYEQYF.

Points on this clone: Other DNA sequences in the sample encode the same CDR3. This chain uses TRBV30 with TRBJ2-7, with no clear D. The CDR3 contains 12 residues. The V gene lost 0 bases and the J gene lost 4 bases, with 7 bases spanning the gap. Looked up from germline, CDR1 is GTSNPN and CDR2 is SVGIG (reference sequence). CDR3 region: CAWSVRGYEQYF. CDR3 DNA: TGTGCCTGGAGTGTTCGTGGATACGAGCAGTACTTC.

The chain combines TRBV9 with TRBJ2-5; D unclear. This CDR3 has 12 residues. From germline, CDR1 is SGDLS and CDR2 YYNGEE. V lost 4 bases, J lost 0 bases, and 4 bases lay in between. CDR3 region: CASSLNQETQYF. The CDR3 nucleotides are TGTGCCAGCAGCCTCAACCAAGAGACCCAGTACTTC.

The chain has TRBV18 and TRBJ2-5; 12 bases agree with TRBD2. Germline loops: CDR1 KGHSH, CDR2 LQKENI. The CDR3 loop spans 15 amino acids. J gave up 5 bases and V 3 bases, and 4 bases lay outside the gene matches. This CDR3 is CASSPGTSGPETQYF. In nucleotides, the CDR3 is TGTGCCAGCTCACCCGGGACTAGCGGGCCGGAGACCCAGTACTTC.